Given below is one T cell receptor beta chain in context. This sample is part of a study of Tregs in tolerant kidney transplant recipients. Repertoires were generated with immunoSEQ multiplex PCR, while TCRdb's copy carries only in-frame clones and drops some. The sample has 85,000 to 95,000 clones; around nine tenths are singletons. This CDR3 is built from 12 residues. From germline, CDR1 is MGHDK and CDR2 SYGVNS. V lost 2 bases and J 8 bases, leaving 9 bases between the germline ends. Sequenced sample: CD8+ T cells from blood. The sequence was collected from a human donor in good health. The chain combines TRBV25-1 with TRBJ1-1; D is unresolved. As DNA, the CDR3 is TGTGCCAGCAGTGAAAACGGTGGGGAAGCTTTCTTT. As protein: CASSENGGEAFF.